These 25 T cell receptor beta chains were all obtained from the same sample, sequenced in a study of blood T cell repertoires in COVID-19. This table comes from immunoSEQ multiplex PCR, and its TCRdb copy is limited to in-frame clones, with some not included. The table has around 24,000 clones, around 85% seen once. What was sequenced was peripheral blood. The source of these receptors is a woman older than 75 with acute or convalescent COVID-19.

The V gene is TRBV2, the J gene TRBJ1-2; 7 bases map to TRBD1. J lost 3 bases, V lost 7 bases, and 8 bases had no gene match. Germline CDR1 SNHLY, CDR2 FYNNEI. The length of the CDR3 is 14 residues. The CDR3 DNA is TGTGCCAGCATTCCAGGTCAGGGGGACTATGGCTACACCTTC. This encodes CASIPGQGDYGYTF.

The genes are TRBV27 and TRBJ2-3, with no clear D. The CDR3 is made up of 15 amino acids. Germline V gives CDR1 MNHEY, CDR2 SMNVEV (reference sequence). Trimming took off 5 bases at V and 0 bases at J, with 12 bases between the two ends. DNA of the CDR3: TGTGCCAGCAGTCGATCGACACAAAGCACAGATACGCAGTATTTT. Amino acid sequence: CASSRSTQSTDTQYF.

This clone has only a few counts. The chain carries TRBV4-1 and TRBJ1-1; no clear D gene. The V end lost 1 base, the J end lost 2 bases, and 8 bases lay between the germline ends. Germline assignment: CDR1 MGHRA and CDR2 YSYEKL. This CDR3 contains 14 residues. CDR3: CASSQVSRNTEAFF. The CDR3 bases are TGCGCCAGCAGCCAAGTGTCCAGAAACACTGAAGCTTTCTTT.

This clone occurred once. The CDR3 nucleotides read TGTGCCACCAGTGATGGGGCAGCCGCTAATGAAAAACTGTTTTTT. This sequence encodes CATSDGAAANEKLFF. The V gene is TRBV24-1, the J gene TRBJ1-4, with TRBD1 as a possible D gene (5 bases). The CDR3 is 15 amino acids. Per germline, CDR1 KGHDR and CDR2 SFDVKD. The V gene lost 3 bases and the J gene lost 3 bases, with 10 bases spanning the gap.

Here the CDR3 reads CASSGGGVRNTEAFF. The DNA of the CDR3 is TGCGCCAGCAGCGGTGGAGGGGTCAGGAACACTGAAGCTTTCTTT. The rearrangement links TRBV5-1 to TRBJ1-1, with D perhaps matching TRBD1 (5 bases). Trimming cost V 4 bases and J 1 base, with 14 bases left between them. The germline V gene encodes CDR1 SGHRS and CDR2 YFSETQ. This CDR3 is built from 15 residues.

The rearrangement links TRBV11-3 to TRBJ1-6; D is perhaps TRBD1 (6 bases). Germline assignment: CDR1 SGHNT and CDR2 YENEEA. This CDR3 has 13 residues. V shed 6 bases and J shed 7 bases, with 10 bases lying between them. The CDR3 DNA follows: TGTGCCAGCAGTACAGGGCCGAATTCACCCCTCCACTTT. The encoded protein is CASSTGPNSPLHF.

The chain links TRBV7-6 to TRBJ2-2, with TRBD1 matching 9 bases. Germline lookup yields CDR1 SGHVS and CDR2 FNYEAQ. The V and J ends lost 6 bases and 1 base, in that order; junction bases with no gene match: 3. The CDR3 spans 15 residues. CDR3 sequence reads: CASSRDRVNTGELFF. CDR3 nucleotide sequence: TGTGCCAGCAGTCGGGACAGGGTGAACACCGGGGAGCTGTTTTTT.

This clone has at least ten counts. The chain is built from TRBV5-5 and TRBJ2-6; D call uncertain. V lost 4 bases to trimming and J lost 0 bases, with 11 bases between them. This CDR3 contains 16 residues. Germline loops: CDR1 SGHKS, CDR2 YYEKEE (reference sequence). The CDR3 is CASSPYSFSGANVLTF. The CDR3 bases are TGTGCCAGCAGCCCGTACAGTTTCTCTGGGGCCAACGTCCTGACTTTC.

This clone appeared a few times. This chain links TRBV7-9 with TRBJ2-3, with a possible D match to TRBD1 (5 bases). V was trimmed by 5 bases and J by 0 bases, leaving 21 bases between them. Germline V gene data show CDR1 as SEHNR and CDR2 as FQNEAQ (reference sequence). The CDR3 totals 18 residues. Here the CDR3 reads CASSPMGLITSSTDTQYF. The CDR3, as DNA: TGTGCCAGCAGCCCCATGGGGCTGATTACCTCTAGCACAGATACGCAGTATTTT.

CDR3 DNA sequence: TGTGCCAGCAGTGTCTCACAAAACAATGAGCAGTTCTTC. Residues: CASSVSQNNEQFF. The rearrangement links TRBV6-4 to TRBJ2-1, with no clear D. Germline-derived CDR1 and CDR2 are MRHNA and SNTAGT. V lost 4 bases and J 5 bases, leaving 9 bases between the germline ends. CDR3 size: 13 residues.

The CDR3 is CASSLHREETQYF. CDR3 sequence (DNA): TGTGCCAGCAGCTTACACAGAGAAGAGACCCAGTACTTC. This sequence joins TRBV7-2 and TRBJ2-5, with no clear D. This CDR3 spans 13 amino acids. Germline CDR1 reads SGHTA; CDR2 reads FQGNSA. Trimming cost V 2 bases and J 3 bases, with 7 bases left between them.

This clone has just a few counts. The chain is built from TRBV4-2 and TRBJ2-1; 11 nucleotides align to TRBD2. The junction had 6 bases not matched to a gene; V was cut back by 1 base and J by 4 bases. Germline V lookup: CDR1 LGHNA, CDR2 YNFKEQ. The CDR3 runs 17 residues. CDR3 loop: CASSQVAASGGYNEQFF. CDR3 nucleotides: TGTGCCAGCAGCCAAGTGGCGGCTAGCGGGGGGTACAATGAGCAGTTCTTC.

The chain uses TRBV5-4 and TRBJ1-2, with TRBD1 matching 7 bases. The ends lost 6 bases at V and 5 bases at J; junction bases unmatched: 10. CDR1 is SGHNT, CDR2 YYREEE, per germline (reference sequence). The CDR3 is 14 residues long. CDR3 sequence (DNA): TGTGCCAGCACCTCTTGGTCAGGGGGTTATGGCTACACCTTC. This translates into CASTSWSGGYGYTF.

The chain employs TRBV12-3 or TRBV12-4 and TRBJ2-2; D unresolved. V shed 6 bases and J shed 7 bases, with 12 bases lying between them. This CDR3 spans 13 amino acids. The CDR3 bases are TGTGCCAGCAGACCGACGCGGAGCGGGGAGCTGTTTTTT. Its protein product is CASRPTRSGELFF.

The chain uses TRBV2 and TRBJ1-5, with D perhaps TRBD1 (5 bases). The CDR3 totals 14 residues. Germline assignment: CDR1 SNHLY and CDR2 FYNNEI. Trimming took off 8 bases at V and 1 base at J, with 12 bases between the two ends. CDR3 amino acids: CASLGGLSNQPQHF. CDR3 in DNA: TGTGCCAGCCTGGGGGGGTTAAGCAATCAGCCCCAGCATTTT.

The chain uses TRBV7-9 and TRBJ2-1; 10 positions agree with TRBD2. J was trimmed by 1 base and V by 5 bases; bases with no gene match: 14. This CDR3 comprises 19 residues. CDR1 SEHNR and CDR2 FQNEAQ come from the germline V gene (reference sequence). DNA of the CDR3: TGTGCCAGCAGCCATACCGTAGCGGGAGGAGAGATATCCTACAATGAGCAGTTCTTC. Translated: CASSHTVAGGEISYNEQFF.

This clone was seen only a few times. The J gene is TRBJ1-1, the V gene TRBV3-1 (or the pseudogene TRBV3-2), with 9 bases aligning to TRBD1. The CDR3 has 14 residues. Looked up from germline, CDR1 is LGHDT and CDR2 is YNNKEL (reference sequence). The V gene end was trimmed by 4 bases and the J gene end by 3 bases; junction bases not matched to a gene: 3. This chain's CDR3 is CASSPTGGDTEAFF. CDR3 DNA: TGTGCCAGCAGCCCGACAGGGGGGGACACTGAAGCTTTCTTT.

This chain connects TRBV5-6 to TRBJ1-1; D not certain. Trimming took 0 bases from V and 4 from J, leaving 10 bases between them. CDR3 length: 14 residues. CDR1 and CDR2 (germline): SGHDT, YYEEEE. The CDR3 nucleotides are TGTGCCAGCAGCTTGGGTTCGGGTCTCACTGAAGCTTTCTTT. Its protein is CASSLGSGLTEAFF.

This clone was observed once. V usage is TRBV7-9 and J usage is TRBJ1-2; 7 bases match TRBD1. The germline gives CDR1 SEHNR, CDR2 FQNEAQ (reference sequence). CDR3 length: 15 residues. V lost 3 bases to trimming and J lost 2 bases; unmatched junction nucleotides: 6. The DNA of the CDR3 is TGTGCCAGCAGCTTCCGGGACAGCGGAAACTATGGCTACACCTTC. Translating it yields CASSFRDSGNYGYTF.

The CDR3: CASSEQAGGRGGYTF. CDR3 coding DNA: TGTGCCAGCAGTGAACAGGCAGGAGGAAGAGGAGGCTACACCTTC. The rearrangement links TRBV6-1 to TRBJ1-2; D not resolved. Germline V gene lookup returns CDR1 MNHNS and CDR2 SASEGT. This CDR3 region has 15 residues. V lost 2 bases and J lost 8, with 18 bases in between.

CDR3 DNA: TGTGCCAGCTCACCACAAGCGGGGGACACCGGGGAGCTGTTTTTT. It codes for CASSPQAGDTGELFF. This chain links TRBV18 with TRBJ2-2, with 8 bases fitting TRBD2. Germline lookup yields CDR1 KGHSH and CDR2 LQKENI. This CDR3 has 15 residues. Trimming at V came to 1 base and at J to 3 bases, leaving 1 base not matched to a gene.

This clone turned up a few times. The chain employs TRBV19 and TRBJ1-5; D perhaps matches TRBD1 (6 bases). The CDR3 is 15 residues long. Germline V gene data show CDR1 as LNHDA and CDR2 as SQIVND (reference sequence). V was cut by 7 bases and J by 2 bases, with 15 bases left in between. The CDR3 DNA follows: TGTGCCAGTAAGGGCCAGGGACAAGGCAATCAGCCCCAGCATTTT. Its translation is CASKGQGQGNQPQHF.

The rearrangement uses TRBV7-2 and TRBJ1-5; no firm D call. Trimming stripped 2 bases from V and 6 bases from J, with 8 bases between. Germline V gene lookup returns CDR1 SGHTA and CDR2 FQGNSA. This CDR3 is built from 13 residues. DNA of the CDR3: TGTGCCAGCAGCTTAAAATTCGGTCAGCCCCAGCATTTT. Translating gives CASSLKFGQPQHF.

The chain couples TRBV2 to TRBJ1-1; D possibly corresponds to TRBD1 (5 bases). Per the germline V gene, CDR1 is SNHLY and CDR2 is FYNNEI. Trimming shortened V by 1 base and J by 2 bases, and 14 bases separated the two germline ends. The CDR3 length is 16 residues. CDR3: CASSEGRVRGNTEAFF. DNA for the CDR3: TGTGCCAGCAGTGAAGGTAGGGTAAGGGGAAACACTGAAGCTTTCTTT.

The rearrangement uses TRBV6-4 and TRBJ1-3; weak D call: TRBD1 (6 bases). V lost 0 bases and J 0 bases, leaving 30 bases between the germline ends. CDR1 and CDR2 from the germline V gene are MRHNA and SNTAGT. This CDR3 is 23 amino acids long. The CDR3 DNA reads TGTGCCAGCAGTGACTCGAATAGGAGGACAGACCCACTCGCCCGAAGCTCTGGAAACACCATATATTTT. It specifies CASSDSNRRTDPLARSSGNTIYF.